Following are 20 T cell receptor beta chains from one sample sequenced in a study of cytomegalovirus exposure and HLA in healthy donors. The PCR had 60 Vbeta and 13 Jbeta primers. Assay used: immunoSEQ multiplex PCR; TCRdb lists only in-frame clones, some missing. The profile shows over 120,000 clones, around a tenth of them singletons. The sequenced sample was PBMCs. Receptors were obtained from a man aged 50-59 years in good health and CMV-seronegative.

V is TRBV9 and J is TRBJ2-5; D possibly corresponds to TRBD2 (6 bases). Germline CDR1 and CDR2: SGDLS and YYNGEE. Trimming pared 1 base from V and 5 bases from J, leaving 12 bases between. The CDR3 covers 14 residues. Here the CDR3 reads CASSVRAGWETQYF. CDR3 nucleotide sequence: TGTGCCAGCAGCGTACGGGCGGGGTGGGAGACCCAGTACTTC.

A few counts support this clone. The V and J genes are TRBV6-1 and TRBJ2-7; 9 bases are shared with TRBD2. Trimming removed 4 bases from V and 4 bases from J; junction bases left unmatched: 5. The CDR3 is 14 amino acids. Germline lookup yields CDR1 MNHNS and CDR2 SASEGT. The CDR3 nucleotides are TGTGCCAGCAGTGTTGCGGGGGGGCCTTACGAGCAGTACTTC. Its protein product is CASSVAGGPYEQYF.

The table lists this clone with a few counts. The chain is built from TRBV27 and TRBJ1-1; D gene uncertain. The V and J ends lost 0 bases and 1 base respectively, with 6 bases between them. CDR3 length: 14 amino acids. CDR1 and CDR2 (germline): MNHEY, SMNVEV (reference sequence). The CDR3 loop is CASSLSAGNTEAFF. In DNA form, the CDR3 reads TGTGCCAGCAGTTTATCGGCGGGGAACACTGAAGCTTTCTTT.

This clone was counted only a few times. CDR3 loop: CASSQERARYNEQFF. DNA of the CDR3: TGCGCCAGCAGCCAAGAACGAGCTAGGTACAATGAGCAGTTCTTC. The rearrangement uses TRBV4-1 and TRBJ2-1; no clear D. CDR3 length: 15 residues. The V gene lost 0 bases and the J gene lost 4 bases, with 10 bases spanning the gap. Germline CDR1 reads MGHRA; CDR2 reads YSYEKL.

The chain employs TRBV5-1 and TRBJ2-7; no definite D call. Trimming cost V 0 bases and J 6 bases, with 7 bases left between them. Germline values: CDR1 SGHRS, CDR2 YFSETQ. The CDR3 totals 12 residues. In DNA form, the CDR3 reads TGCGCCAGCAGCTTGGAGCGCTTCGAGCAGTACTTC. This sequence encodes CASSLERFEQYF.

The chain joins TRBV6-5 to TRBJ2-7; 8 bases are a match to TRBD1. This CDR3 has 15 residues. Germline V gene data show CDR1 as MNHEY and CDR2 as SVGAGI. Trimming took 2 bases from V and 5 from J; bases not matched to a gene: 8. CDR3 protein: CASSYISGQGHEQYF. CDR3 nucleotides: TGTGCCAGCAGTTACATCAGTGGACAGGGCCACGAGCAGTACTTC.

This clone has only a few counts. J is TRBJ2-4 and V is TRBV7-9, with 8 bases aligning to TRBD1. Germline-derived CDR1 and CDR2 are SEHNR and FQNEAQ (reference sequence). V gave up 1 base and J gave up 3 bases; unmatched junction bases: 8. The CDR3 has 17 amino acids. CDR3 amino acids: CASSLGNLGTGKNIQYF. DNA for the CDR3: TGTGCCAGCAGCTTAGGGAATTTGGGGACAGGCAAAAACATTCAGTACTTC. Together with reference TRBV7-9 and TRBJ2-4, the CDR3 gives the full variable domain: DTGVSQNPRHKITKRGQNVTFRCDPISEHNRLYWYRQTLGQGPEFLTYFQNEAQLEKSRLLSDRFSAERPKGSFSTLEIQRTEQGDSAMYLCASSLGNLGTGKNIQYFGAGTRLSVL.

This clone was seen a handful of times. This sequence joins TRBV6-6 and TRBJ2-1; D gene unclear. V lost 6 bases and J lost 8, with 20 bases in between. Per germline, CDR1 MNHNY and CDR2 SVGAGI (reference sequence). The CDR3 consists of 15 residues. The CDR3 DNA follows: TGTGCCAGCAGGAGACAAGTAAATATCGGTCATGAGCAGTTCTTC. Amino acids: CASRRQVNIGHEQFF.

The chain employs TRBV4-2 and TRBJ2-6; 8 positions agree with TRBD2. Germline CDR1 LGHNA, CDR2 YNFKEQ. V trimming: 4 bases; J trimming: 1 base; junction bases outside the gene matches: 15. The CDR3 is made up of 20 amino acids. The CDR3 region has the DNA TGTGCCAGCAGCCCCAGGGTTATAGCGGGGCCCGAATCTGGGGCCAACGTCCTGACTTTC. Protein product: CASSPRVIAGPESGANVLTF.

This clone was recorded a few times. V and J are TRBV7-8 and TRBJ1-5; maybe TRBD1 (6 bases). Trimming took off 4 bases at V and 1 base at J, with 14 bases between the two ends. Germline V CDR1 and CDR2: SGHVS, FQNEAQ. The CDR3 length is 16 residues. This CDR3 is CASSSRGGLSNQPQHF. The DNA of the CDR3 is TGTGCCAGCAGCTCGCGGGGGGGCTTGAGCAATCAGCCCCAGCATTTT.

With regard to this clone: The same CDR3 can be traced to other DNA sequences in this sample. The chain's CDR3 is CASSLSRGETQYF. The CDR3, as DNA: TGTGCCAGCAGCTTGAGCAGGGGAGAGACCCAGTACTTC. This chain connects TRBV7-2 to TRBJ2-5; D possibly corresponds to TRBD1 (6 bases). The CDR3 covers 13 residues. Germline CDR1 reads SGHTA; CDR2 reads FQGNSA. The ends were cut back, 3 bases at V and 4 bases at J, with 9 bases in the middle.

In its sample, this clone was seen a few times. The rearrangement joins TRBV18 to TRBJ2-7; 8 nucleotides align to TRBD1. With 2 bases clipped from V and 7 bases from J, the junction kept 10 bases outside the gene matches. This CDR3 contains 15 residues. Looked up from germline, CDR1 is KGHSH and CDR2 is LQKENI. CDR3 loop: CASSPESAGGGEQYF. CDR3 nucleotide sequence: TGTGCCAGCTCACCAGAGTCGGCAGGGGGCGGGGAGCAGTACTTC.

This clone turned up a few times. The chain uses TRBV11-2 and TRBJ1-1; D gene uncertain. Per the germline V gene, CDR1 is SGHAT and CDR2 is FQNNGV. The CDR3 is 14 residues long. The V end lost 0 bases, the J end lost 3 bases, and 8 bases lay between the germline ends. The CDR3 DNA reads as TGTGCCAGCAGCTTAGAATTGGCGGACACTGAAGCTTTCTTT. Residues: CASSLELADTEAFF.

This clone was picked up a small number of times. The V call is TRBV2, the J call TRBJ1-2; D possibly corresponds to TRBD1 (5 bases). The CDR3 loop spans 14 amino acids. The V end lost 6 bases, the J end lost 0 bases, and 11 bases lay between the germline ends. Germline-derived CDR1 and CDR2 are SNHLY and FYNNEI. The DNA of the CDR3 is TGTGCCAGCAGGGGGGGACGGACTAACTATGGCTACACCTTC. Its protein product is CASRGGRTNYGYTF.

This clone was observed a few times. The rearrangement uses TRBV6-5 and TRBJ1-3; the match to TRBD1 covers 7 bases. This CDR3 has 15 residues. Germline trimming cut 6 bases from V and 0 bases from J; bases unmatched to any gene: 5. From germline, CDR1 is MNHEY and CDR2 SVGAGI. The chain's CDR3 is CASRDGTDSGNTIYF. DNA for the CDR3: TGTGCCAGCAGAGACGGGACAGACTCTGGAAACACCATATATTTT.

This clone was observed a few times. The chain recombines TRBV7-3 with TRBJ2-7; TRBD2 aligns across 14 bases. Germline values: CDR1 SGHTA, CDR2 FQGTGA. V was clipped by 2 bases and J by 6 bases; unmatched bases: 3. CDR3 length equals 15 residues. Here the CDR3 reads CASSLETSGRGEQYF. The CDR3, as DNA: TGTGCCAGCAGCTTAGAGACTAGCGGGAGGGGCGAGCAGTACTTC.

The J gene is TRBJ1-5, the V gene TRBV6-6, with D possibly matching TRBD1 (6 bases). The V end lost 3 bases, the J end lost 6 bases, and 15 bases lay between the germline ends. Looked up from germline, CDR1 is MNHNY and CDR2 is SVGAGI (reference sequence). The length of the CDR3 is 15 residues. CDR3 loop: CASSYATTGGQPQHF. In DNA, the CDR3 is TGTGCCAGCAGTTATGCAACGACAGGCGGTCAGCCCCAGCATTTT.

This clone was counted only a few times. The gene calls are TRBV9 and TRBJ1-4; D is perhaps TRBD1 (5 bases). The germline gives CDR1 SGDLS, CDR2 YYNGEE. CDR3 length equals 14 residues. The ends were cut back, 2 bases at V and 6 bases at J, with 11 bases in the middle. The CDR3 protein is CASSVTGTDEKLFF. In DNA form, the CDR3 reads TGTGCCAGCAGCGTGACCGGGACTGATGAAAAACTGTTTTTT.

This clone was found a few times. CDR3 nucleotide sequence: TGTGCCATCAGTGAGTCTGAGACTGAAGCTTTCTTT. Amino acids: CAISESETEAFF. The chain recombines TRBV10-3 with TRBJ1-1; D ambiguous. Trimming took 0 bases from V and 5 from J, leaving 4 bases between them. Germline V gene sequence: CDR1 ENHRY, CDR2 SYGVKD. This CDR3 region has 12 residues.

This clone was seen a few times. V is TRBV14 and J is TRBJ2-3; D not certain. In germline, CDR1 is SGHDN, CDR2 FVKESK. The CDR3 has 14 residues. Trimming shortened V by 4 bases and J by 0 bases, and 8 bases separated the two germline ends. CDR3 in DNA: TGTGCCAGCAGCCCACAGATTAGCACAGATACGCAGTATTTT. Amino acids: CASSPQISTDTQYF.